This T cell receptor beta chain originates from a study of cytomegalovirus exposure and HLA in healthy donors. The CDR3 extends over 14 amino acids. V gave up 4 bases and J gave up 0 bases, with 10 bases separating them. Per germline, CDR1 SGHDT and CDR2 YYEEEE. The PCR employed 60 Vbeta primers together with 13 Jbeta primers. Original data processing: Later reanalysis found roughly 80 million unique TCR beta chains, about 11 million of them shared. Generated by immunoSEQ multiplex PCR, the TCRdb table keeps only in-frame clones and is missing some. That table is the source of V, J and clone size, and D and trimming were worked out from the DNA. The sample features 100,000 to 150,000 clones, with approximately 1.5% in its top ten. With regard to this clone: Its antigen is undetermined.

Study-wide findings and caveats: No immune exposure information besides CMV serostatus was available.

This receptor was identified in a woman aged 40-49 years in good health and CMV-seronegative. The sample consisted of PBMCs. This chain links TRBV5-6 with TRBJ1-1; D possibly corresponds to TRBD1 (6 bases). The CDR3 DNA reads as TGTGCCAGCAGCGGCAGGGGACTGAACACTGAAGCTTTCTTT. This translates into CASSGRGLNTEAFF.